This passage covers 30 T cell receptor beta chains from one sample sequenced in a study of shared clonotypes between healthy human individuals. Naive CD8 cells were CD45RO-negative, positively selected for CCR7, excluding terminally differentiated effector memory CD45RA+ cells. The assay was immunoSEQ multiplex PCR, and TCRdb's table has in-frame clones only and misses some. In the table there are about 2,200,000 clones, 85% to 95% of which are singletons. The sequenced sample was naive CD8+ T cells from PBMCs. The receptors here all came from a man aged 18 to 29 in good health. Some clones in this sample may be carry-over from other donors' samples.

The chain couples TRBV11-2 to TRBJ2-5; D is uncertain. Germline values: CDR1 SGHAT, CDR2 FQNNGV. V was trimmed by 1 base and J by 4 bases, leaving 10 bases between them. CDR3 size: 14 residues. The CDR3 nucleotides read TGTGCCAGCAGCTTAGTGGCGTCGGGAGAGACCCAGTACTTC. Translated, it gives CASSLVASGETQYF. Combining the CDR3 with reference TRBV11-2 and TRBJ2-5 gives the whole variable domain EAGVAQSPRYKIIEKRQSVAFWCNPISGHATLYWYQQILGQGPKLLIQFQNNGVVDDSQLPKDRFSAERLKGVDSTLKIQPAKLEDSAVYLCASSLVASGETQYFGPGTRLLVL.

V and J are TRBV10-2 and TRBJ2-7, with D possibly TRBD1 on 6 matching bases. This CDR3 has 16 amino acids. V gave up 6 bases and J gave up 2 bases, with 20 bases separating them. Germline V CDR1 and CDR2: WSHSY, SAAADI. The CDR3 is CASSEGVRSGTYEQYF. The CDR3 coding sequence is TGCGCCAGCAGCGAGGGGGTCAGGAGTGGCACCTACGAGCAGTACTTC.

The J gene is TRBJ2-1, the V gene TRBV11-2; no definite D call. V lost 5 bases and J 4 bases, leaving 18 bases between the germline ends. Looked up from germline, CDR1 is SGHAT and CDR2 is FQNNGV. This CDR3 comprises 16 residues. The CDR3 here is CASSHGPPLGYNEQFF. The CDR3 bases are TGTGCCAGCAGCCATGGGCCTCCCTTGGGTTACAATGAGCAGTTCTTC.

The gene calls are TRBV2 and TRBJ2-5; D remains unclear. Germline V gives CDR1 SNHLY, CDR2 FYNNEI. V lost 8 bases and J 5 bases, leaving 21 bases between the germline ends. The CDR3 loop spans 15 amino acids. CDR3 protein: CASAVGFSKRETQYF. CDR3 coding DNA: TGTGCCAGCGCAGTCGGGTTCTCAAAGAGGGAGACCCAGTACTTC.

The chain uses TRBV6-1 and TRBJ2-5; D not certain. The CDR3 length is 14 residues. Germline V CDR1 and CDR2: MNHNS, SASEGT. V was clipped by 3 bases and J by 0 bases, with 8 bases between them. The CDR3 is CASSDEQYQETQYF. DNA of the CDR3: TGTGCCAGCAGTGACGAGCAGTACCAAGAGACCCAGTACTTC.

The gene calls are TRBV7-9 and TRBJ2-2; TRBD1 is a possible D gene (6 bases). The CDR3 runs 14 residues. The V gene lost 4 bases and the J gene lost 3 bases, with 9 bases spanning the gap. Germline lookup yields CDR1 SEHNR and CDR2 FQNEAQ (reference sequence). CDR3 nucleotides: TGTGCCAGCAGCTCAAGACAGGACACCGGGGAGCTGTTTTTT. Its translation is CASSSRQDTGELFF. Full variable domain (missing parts from reference TRBV7-9 and TRBJ2-2): DTGVSQNPRHKITKRGQNVTFRCDPISEHNRLYWYRQTLGQGPEFLTYFQNEAQLEKSRLLSDRFSAERPKGSFSTLEIQRTEQGDSAMYLCASSSRQDTGELFFGEGSRLTVL.

The sample holds one count of this clone. This chain links TRBV19 with TRBJ1-1; D ambiguous. Germline V gene sequence: CDR1 LNHDA, CDR2 SQIVND (reference sequence). The CDR3 length is 12 residues. The V gene lost 5 bases and the J gene lost 5 bases, with 9 bases spanning the gap. The CDR3 spells CASSFRGTEAFF. In DNA form, the CDR3 reads TGTGCCAGTAGTTTTCGTGGGACTGAAGCTTTCTTT.

The gene calls are TRBV28 and TRBJ2-7; 9 bases are a match to TRBD1. Germline CDR1 and CDR2: MDHEN and SYDVKM. V trimming: 5 bases; J trimming: 3 bases; junction bases outside the gene matches: 8. CDR3 size: 15 residues. The CDR3 DNA reads as TGTGCCAGCAGTGTACACCGACAGGGGGGCTACGAGCAGTACTTC. As protein: CASSVHRQGGYEQYF.

This sequence joins TRBV7-8 and TRBJ2-5; 9 bases are shared with TRBD2. CDR3 length: 17 residues. Germline CDR1 and CDR2: SGHVS and FQNEAQ. V was pared by 1 base and J by 3 bases, with 9 bases of the junction left unmatched. CDR3 in amino acids: CASSLGIPGLAEETQYF. CDR3 in DNA: TGTGCCAGCAGCTTAGGGATTCCGGGACTAGCAGAAGAGACCCAGTACTTC.

This clone was seen a few times. Other DNA sequences in this sample translate to the same CDR3. J is TRBJ1-1 and V is TRBV7-9, with a weak D call TRBD1 (5 bases). This CDR3 is 14 amino acids long. Per the germline V gene, CDR1 is SEHNR and CDR2 is FQNEAQ (reference sequence). Trimming shortened V by 3 bases and J by 1 base, and 9 bases separated the two germline ends. CDR3 loop: CASSFGGGNTEAFF. CDR3 bases: TGTGCCAGCAGCTTCGGGGGAGGGAACACTGAAGCTTTCTTT.

Written as DNA, the CDR3 is TGTGCCAGCAGCTTAACATATTCCTACGAGCAGTACTTC. This codes for CASSLTYSYEQYF. The J gene is TRBJ2-7, the V gene TRBV5-5; no clear D gene. The V and J ends lost 2 bases and 1 base respectively, with 7 bases between them. This CDR3 region has 13 residues. Germline-derived CDR1 and CDR2 are SGHKS and YYEKEE (reference sequence).

This chain joins TRBV27 and TRBJ2-1, with 10 bases that match TRBD2. Germline values: CDR1 MNHEY, CDR2 SMNVEV (reference sequence). Germline trimming cut 5 bases from V and 7 bases from J; bases unmatched to any gene: 8. The CDR3 contains 15 residues. The CDR3 is CASSPLAGSGNEQFF. CDR3 nucleotide sequence: TGTGCCAGCAGTCCACTAGCGGGGTCTGGGAATGAGCAGTTCTTC.

This chain connects TRBV19 to TRBJ2-7; D unclear. This CDR3 has 14 amino acids. Germline V gives CDR1 LNHDA, CDR2 SQIVND (reference sequence). Trimming took 0 bases from V and 5 from J, leaving 11 bases between them. CDR3 nucleotides: TGTGCCAGTAGTATAGAGGGCCTTTCCAACGAGCAGTACTTC. Its protein product is CASSIEGLSNEQYF.

The chain carries TRBV27 and TRBJ1-5, with TRBD1 matching over 11 bases. The length of the CDR3 is 16 residues. Trimming at V came to 4 bases and at J to 1 base, leaving 3 bases not matched to a gene. Germline CDR1 MNHEY, CDR2 SMNVEV (reference sequence). The CDR3 here is CASSSGQGVSNQPQHF. DNA of the CDR3: TGTGCCAGCAGTTCGGGACAGGGGGTCAGCAATCAGCCCCAGCATTTT.

This clone appeared a single time. The chain links TRBV27 to TRBJ2-7, with D unresolved. The V end was cut by 5 bases, the J end by 2 bases, with 13 bases between. The germline gives CDR1 MNHEY, CDR2 SMNVEV (reference sequence). The length of the CDR3 is 14 residues. For the CDR3, the DNA is TGTGCCAGCAGTCTAGGGCAGGAACCCTACGAGCAGTACTTC. Protein: CASSLGQEPYEQYF.

The chain joins TRBV4-2 to TRBJ2-7; D not certain. This CDR3 has 15 amino acids. Germline V gene data show CDR1 as LGHNA and CDR2 as YNFKEQ. V was cut by 0 bases and J by 2 bases, with 11 bases left in between. The CDR3 loop reads CASSQDNGETYEQYF. CDR3 coding DNA: TGTGCCAGCAGCCAAGATAACGGAGAGACCTACGAGCAGTACTTC.

The genes are TRBV21-1 and TRBJ2-7. TRBV21-1 is labeled a pseudogene. The CDR3 sequence is 10 residues long. This CDR3 reads CASRVGARNF. DNA for the CDR3: TGTGCCAGCAGGGTAGGTGCAAGGAACTTC.

This chain joins TRBV9 and TRBJ2-1; a weak D match, TRBD1 (6 bases). Trimming stripped 2 bases from V and 8 bases from J, with 17 bases between. The CDR3 is 15 amino acids. Germline CDR1 SGDLS, CDR2 YYNGEE. CDR3 sequence (DNA): TGTGCCAGCAGCGTGAGCCGGGACACCCCATATGAGCAGTTCTTC. Translation: CASSVSRDTPYEQFF.

Only one count was recorded for this clone. Different DNA sequences within this sample yield the same CDR3. The V and J genes are TRBV27 and TRBJ1-2; 7 bases agree with TRBD1. CDR3 length: 13 amino acids. In germline, CDR1 is MNHEY, CDR2 SMNVEV (reference sequence). After removal of 5 bases from V and 5 bases from J, the junction contained 5 bases not matched to a gene. CDR3 sequence reads: CASSPGTVYGYTF. The CDR3 coding sequence is TGTGCCAGCAGTCCTGGGACAGTGTATGGCTACACCTTC.

The J gene is TRBJ2-1, the V gene TRBV7-3, with a weak D call TRBD1 (6 bases). The CDR3 is 14 residues long. V shed 3 bases and J shed 6 bases, with 12 bases lying between them. Per the germline V gene, CDR1 is SGHTA and CDR2 is FQGTGA. CDR3 in DNA: TGTGCCAGCAGCTTCACAGGGAAGGCCAATGAGCAGTTCTTC. Its protein is CASSFTGKANEQFF.

This chain joins TRBV19 and TRBJ2-2, with D hard to call. Germline assignment: CDR1 LNHDA and CDR2 SQIVND (reference sequence). The CDR3 totals 11 residues. V was cut by 8 bases and J by 3 bases, with 4 bases left in between. The CDR3 reads CASGYTGELFF. The CDR3 DNA reads as TGTGCCAGTGGGTACACCGGGGAGCTGTTTTTT.

The chain employs TRBV7-9 and TRBJ2-5; D possibly uses TRBD1 or TRBD2 (5 bases each). Trimming cost V 6 bases and J 1 base, with 9 bases left between them. This CDR3 contains 13 residues. Germline-derived CDR1 and CDR2 are SEHNR and FQNEAQ (reference sequence). The CDR3 bases are TGTGCCAGCAGGGGGGAGCCCCAAGAGACCCAGTACTTC. Protein product: CASRGEPQETQYF.

V usage is TRBV7-8 and J usage is TRBJ1-2; 11 nucleotides agree with TRBD1. This CDR3 spans 18 amino acids. Trimming removed 5 bases from V and 4 bases from J; junction bases left unmatched: 15. The V gene's germline CDR1 is SGHVS and CDR2 FQNEAQ. The CDR3 is CASSTRGHGTGGGYGYTF. The CDR3 coding sequence is TGTGCCAGCAGCACCCGCGGGCATGGGACAGGGGGAGGCTATGGCTACACCTTC.

The CDR3, as DNA: TGTGCCAGCAGTACCCAACTGTCCCGGAGAACCTACGAGCAGTACTTC. Protein sequence: CASSTQLSRRTYEQYF. This chain joins TRBV27 and TRBJ2-7, with no clear D. V shed 5 bases and J shed 2 bases, with 19 bases lying between them. CDR1 is MNHEY and CDR2 is SMNVEV in the germline V gene (reference sequence). This CDR3 comprises 16 residues.

V is TRBV13 and J is TRBJ1-1; TRBD1 matches at 7 bases. The germline V gene has CDR1 PRHDT and CDR2 FYEKMQ (reference sequence). The V and J ends lost 4 bases and 6 bases, in that order; junction bases with no gene match: 2. The CDR3 length is 12 residues. CDR3 DNA: TGTGCCAGCAGCTCCCAGGGGGCTGAAGCTTTCTTT. It encodes CASSSQGAEAFF.

The V gene is TRBV4-1, the J gene TRBJ1-4; D not certain. The V end was cut by 4 bases, the J end by 5 bases, with 8 bases between. This CDR3 region has 13 residues. Germline CDR1 is MGHRA and CDR2 is YSYEKL. As DNA, the CDR3 is TGCGCCAGCAGCCTCACAAACAATGAAAAACTGTTTTTT. Protein: CASSLTNNEKLFF.

J is TRBJ2-1 and V is TRBV7-6; weak D call: TRBD1 (6 bases). In germline, CDR1 is SGHVS, CDR2 FNYEAQ. V dropped 1 base and J dropped 3 bases, with 13 bases sitting between them. This CDR3 region has 16 residues. CDR3 region: CASSLEAGEIYNEQFF. The DNA of the CDR3 is TGTGCCAGCAGCTTAGAGGCAGGGGAAATCTACAATGAGCAGTTCTTC.

The rearrangement links TRBV7-9 to TRBJ2-3, with D maybe TRBD1 (5 bases). Trimming left V 4 bases short and J 6 bases short, with 8 bases between. The CDR3 consists of 12 residues. The germline V gene encodes CDR1 SEHNR and CDR2 FQNEAQ (reference sequence). The CDR3 nucleotides read TGTGCCAGCAGCTCAGCAGGGGATACGCAGTATTTT. As protein: CASSSAGDTQYF.

V and J are TRBV9 and TRBJ2-1; D perhaps matches TRBD2 (5 bases). Per germline, CDR1 SGDLS and CDR2 YYNGEE. There are 15 residues in the CDR3. Deletions cut 0 bases from V and 8 bases from J, with 15 bases between. CDR3 DNA: TGTGCCAGCAGCGTAGTTCCAGGAGGAGTTTATGAGCAGTTCTTC. Translating gives CASSVVPGGVYEQFF.

CDR3 in amino acids: CASSSDRSDGYTF. CDR3 nucleotides: TGCGCCAGCAGCTCGGACCGGAGTGATGGCTACACCTTC. The chain combines TRBV5-1 with TRBJ1-2; D remains ambiguous. CDR3 length: 13 amino acids. Germline V gene data show CDR1 as SGHRS and CDR2 as YFSETQ. V was shortened by 3 bases and J by 6 bases, with 12 bases between the two germline ends.